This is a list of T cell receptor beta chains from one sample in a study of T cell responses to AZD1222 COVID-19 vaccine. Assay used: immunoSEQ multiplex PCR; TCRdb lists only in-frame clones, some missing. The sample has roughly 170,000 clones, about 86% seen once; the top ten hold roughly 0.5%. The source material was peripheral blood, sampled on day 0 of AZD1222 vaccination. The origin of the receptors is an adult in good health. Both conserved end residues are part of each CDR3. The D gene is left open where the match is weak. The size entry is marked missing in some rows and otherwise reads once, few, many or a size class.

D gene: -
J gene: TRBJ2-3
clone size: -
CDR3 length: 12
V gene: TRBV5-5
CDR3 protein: CASSLRDLTQYF
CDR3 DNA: TGTGCCAGCAGCTTGCGGGATCTTACGCAGTATTTT

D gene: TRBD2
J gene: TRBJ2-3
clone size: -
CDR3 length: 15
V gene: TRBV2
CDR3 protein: CASSEARLAVRAQYF
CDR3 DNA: TGTGCCAGCAGTGAAGCAAGACTAGCGGTCCGTGCGCAGTATTTT

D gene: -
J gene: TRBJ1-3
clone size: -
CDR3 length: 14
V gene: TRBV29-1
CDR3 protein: CSVLGRNSGNTIYF
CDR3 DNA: TGCAGCGTCTTGGGACGGAACTCTGGAAACACCATATATTTT

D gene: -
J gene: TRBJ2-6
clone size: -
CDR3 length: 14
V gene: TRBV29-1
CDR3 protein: CSVPIRSGANVLTF
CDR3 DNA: TGCAGCGTCCCTATCCGCTCTGGGGCCAACGTCCTGACTTTC

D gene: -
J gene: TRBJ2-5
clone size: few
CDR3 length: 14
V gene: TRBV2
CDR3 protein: CASNQGPTRETQYF
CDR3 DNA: TGTGCCAGCAACCAGGGTCCCACTAGAGAGACCCAGTACTTC

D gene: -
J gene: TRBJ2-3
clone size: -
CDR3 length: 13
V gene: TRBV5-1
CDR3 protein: CASGFGDTDTQYF
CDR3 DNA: TGCGCCAGCGGCTTTGGCGACACAGATACGCAGTATTTT

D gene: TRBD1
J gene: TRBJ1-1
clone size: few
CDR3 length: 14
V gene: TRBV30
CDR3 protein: CAWSVHDRGTEAFF
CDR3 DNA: TGTGCCTGGAGTGTACACGACAGGGGCACTGAAGCTTTCTTT

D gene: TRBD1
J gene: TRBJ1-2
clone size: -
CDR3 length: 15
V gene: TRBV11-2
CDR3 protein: CASSLVGTANYGYTF
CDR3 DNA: TGTGCCAGCAGCTTAGTAGGGACAGCAAACTATGGCTACACCTTC

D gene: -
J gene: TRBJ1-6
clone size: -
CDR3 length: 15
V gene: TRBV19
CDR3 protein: CASSMSYSYNSPLHF
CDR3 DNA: TGTGCCAGTAGTATGTCATACTCCTATAATTCACCCCTCCACTTT

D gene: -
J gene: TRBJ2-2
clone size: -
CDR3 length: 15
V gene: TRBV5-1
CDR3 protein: CASSWGQNLAGELFF
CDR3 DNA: TGCGCCAGCAGCTGGGGACAAAATCTCGCCGGGGAGCTGTTTTTT

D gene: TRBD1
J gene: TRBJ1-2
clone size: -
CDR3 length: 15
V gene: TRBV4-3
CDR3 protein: CASSPAGQGNYGYTF
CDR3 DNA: TGCGCCAGCAGCCCCGCGGGACAGGGGAACTATGGCTACACCTTC

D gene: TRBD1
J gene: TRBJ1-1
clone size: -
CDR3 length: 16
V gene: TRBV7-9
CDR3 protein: CASSRDRTRRNTEAFF
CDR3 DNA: TGTGCCAGCAGCCGGGACAGGACAAGGAGGAACACTGAAGCTTTCTTT

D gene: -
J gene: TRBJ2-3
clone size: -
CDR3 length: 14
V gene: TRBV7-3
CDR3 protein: CASRPGGQVDTQYF
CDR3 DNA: TGTGCCAGCAGGCCGGGGGGCCAGGTAGATACGCAGTATTTT

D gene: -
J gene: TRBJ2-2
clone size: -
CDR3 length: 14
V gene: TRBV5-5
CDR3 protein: CASSLGQGGGELFF
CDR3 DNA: TGTGCCAGCAGCTTGGGACAGGGAGGCGGGGAGCTGTTTTTT

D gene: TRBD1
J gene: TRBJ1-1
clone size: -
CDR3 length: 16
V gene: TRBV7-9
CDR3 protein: CASSSPAGTANTEAFF
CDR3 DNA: TGTGCCAGCAGCTCGCCGGCCGGGACAGCTAACACTGAAGCTTTCTTT

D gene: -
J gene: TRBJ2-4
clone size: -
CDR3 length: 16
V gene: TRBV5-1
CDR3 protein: CASSPSMGFFGNIQYF
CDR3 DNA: TGCGCCAGCAGCCCCTCGATGGGCTTTTTTGGAAACATTCAGTACTTC

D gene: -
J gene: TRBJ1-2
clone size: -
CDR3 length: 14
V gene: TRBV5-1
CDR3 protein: CASSLDRTAYGYTF
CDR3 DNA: TGCGCCAGCAGCCTAGACAGGACAGCCTATGGCTACACCTTC

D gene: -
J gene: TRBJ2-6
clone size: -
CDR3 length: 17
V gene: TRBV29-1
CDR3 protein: CSVITGTPFSGANVLTF
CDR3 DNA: TGCAGCGTCATAACCGGGACCCCGTTCTCTGGGGCCAACGTCCTGACTTTC

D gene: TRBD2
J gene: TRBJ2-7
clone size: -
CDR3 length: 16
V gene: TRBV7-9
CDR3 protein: CASSFTLLAGGYEQYF
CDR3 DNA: TGTGCCAGCAGCTTTACCCTACTAGCGGGAGGATACGAGCAGTACTTC

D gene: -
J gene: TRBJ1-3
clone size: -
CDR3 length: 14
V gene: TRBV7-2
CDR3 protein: CASSAPGAGNTIYF
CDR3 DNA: TGTGCCAGCAGCGCCCCCGGAGCAGGAAACACCATATATTTT

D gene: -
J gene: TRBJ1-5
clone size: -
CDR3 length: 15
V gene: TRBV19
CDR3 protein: CASSLEGQPNQPQHF
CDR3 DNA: TGTGCCAGTAGTCTAGAAGGACAGCCCAATCAGCCCCAGCATTTT

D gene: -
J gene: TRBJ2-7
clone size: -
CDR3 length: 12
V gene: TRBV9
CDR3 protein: CASSGSTYEQYF
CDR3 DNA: TGTGCCAGCAGCGGCTCAACCTACGAGCAGTACTTC

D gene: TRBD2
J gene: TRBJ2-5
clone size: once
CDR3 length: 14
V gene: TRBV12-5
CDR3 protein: CASGSGGVQETQYF
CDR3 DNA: TGTGCTAGTGGTAGCGGGGGTGTCCAAGAGACCCAGTACTTC

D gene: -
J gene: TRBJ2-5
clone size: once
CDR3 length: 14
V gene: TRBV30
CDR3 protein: CAWSRRAGGETQYF
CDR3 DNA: TGTGCCTGGAGTAGGAGGGCAGGGGGAGAGACCCAGTACTTC

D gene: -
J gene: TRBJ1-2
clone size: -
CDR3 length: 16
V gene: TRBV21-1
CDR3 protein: CASSKEEGTLTYGYTF
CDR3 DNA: TGTGCCAGCAGCAAAGAGGAGGGGACCCTTACCTATGGCTACACCTTC

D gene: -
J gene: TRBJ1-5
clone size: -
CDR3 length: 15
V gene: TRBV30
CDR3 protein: CAWNQGGDSNQPQHF
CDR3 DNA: TGTGCCTGGAACCAAGGGGGGGATAGCAATCAGCCCCAGCATTTT

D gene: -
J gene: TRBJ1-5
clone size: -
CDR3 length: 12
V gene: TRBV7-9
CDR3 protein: CASSLGDQPQHF
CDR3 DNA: TGTGCCAGCAGCTTGGGGGATCAGCCCCAGCATTTT

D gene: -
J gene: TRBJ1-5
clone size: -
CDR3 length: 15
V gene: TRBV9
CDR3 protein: CASSAGTGSNQPQHF
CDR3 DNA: TGTGCCAGCAGCGCCGGAACAGGGAGCAATCAGCCCCAGCATTTT

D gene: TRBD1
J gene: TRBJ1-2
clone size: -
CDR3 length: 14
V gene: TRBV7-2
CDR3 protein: CASSAQGARYGYTF
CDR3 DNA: TGTGCCAGCAGCGCACAGGGGGCGCGCTATGGCTACACCTTC

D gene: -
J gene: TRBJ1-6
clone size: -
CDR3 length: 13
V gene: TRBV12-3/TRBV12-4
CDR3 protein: CASSFGRDSPLHF
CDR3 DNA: TGTGCCAGCAGTTTCGGCAGGGATTCACCCCTCCACTTT

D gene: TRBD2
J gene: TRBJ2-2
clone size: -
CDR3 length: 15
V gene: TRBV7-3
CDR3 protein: CASSSATSGTGELFF
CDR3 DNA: TGTGCCAGCAGCTCCGCGACTAGCGGGACCGGGGAGCTGTTTTTT

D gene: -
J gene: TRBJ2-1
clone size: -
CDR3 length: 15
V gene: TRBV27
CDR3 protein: CASSIQGSSYNEQFF
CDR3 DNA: TGTGCCAGCAGTATCCAGGGTAGCTCCTACAATGAGCAGTTCTTC

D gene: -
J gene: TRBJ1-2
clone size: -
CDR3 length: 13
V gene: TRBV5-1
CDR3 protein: CASSLYGSGGYTF
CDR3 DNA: TGCGCCAGCAGCTTGTACGGTTCGGGAGGCTACACCTTC

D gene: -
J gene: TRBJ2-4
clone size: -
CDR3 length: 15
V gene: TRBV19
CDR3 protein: CASSLNWDAKNIQYF
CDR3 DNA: TGTGCCAGTAGCCTGAATTGGGACGCCAAAAACATTCAGTACTTC

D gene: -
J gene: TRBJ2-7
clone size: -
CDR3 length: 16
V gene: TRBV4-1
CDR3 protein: CASSPSMEGLAYEQYF
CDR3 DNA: TGCGCCAGCAGCCCCTCAATGGAGGGCCTCGCCTACGAGCAGTACTTC

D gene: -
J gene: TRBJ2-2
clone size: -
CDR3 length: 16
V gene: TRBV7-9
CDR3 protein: CASSLVLPTNTGELFF
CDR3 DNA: TGTGCCAGCAGCTTAGTTCTCCCGACGAACACCGGGGAGCTGTTTTTT

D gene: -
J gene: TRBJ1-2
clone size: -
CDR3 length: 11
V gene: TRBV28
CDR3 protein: CASSPRGGYTF
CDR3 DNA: TGTGCCAGCAGCCCCAGGGGCGGCTACACCTTC

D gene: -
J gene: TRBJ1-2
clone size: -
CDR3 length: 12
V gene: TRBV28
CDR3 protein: CASSDSNYGYTF
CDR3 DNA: TGTGCCAGCAGCGACAGTAACTATGGCTACACCTTC

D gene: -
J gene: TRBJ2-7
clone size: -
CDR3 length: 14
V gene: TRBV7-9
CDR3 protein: CASSPIGGTGEQYF
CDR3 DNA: TGTGCCAGCAGCCCTATAGGGGGAACTGGCGAGCAGTACTTC

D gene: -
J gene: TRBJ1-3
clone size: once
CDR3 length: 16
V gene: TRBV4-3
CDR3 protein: CASSQGIVGAGNTIYF
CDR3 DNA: TGCGCCAGCAGCCAAGGGATAGTTGGGGCTGGAAACACCATATATTTT

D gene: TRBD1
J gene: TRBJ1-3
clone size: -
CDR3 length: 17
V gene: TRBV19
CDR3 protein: CASSPDGTGGYGNTIYF
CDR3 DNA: TGTGCCAGTAGCCCTGACGGGACAGGGGGTTACGGAAACACCATATATTTT

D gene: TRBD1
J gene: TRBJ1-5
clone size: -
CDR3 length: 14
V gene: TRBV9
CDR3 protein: CASSRGLGNQPQHF
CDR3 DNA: TGTGCCAGCAGCAGGGGGCTTGGAAATCAGCCCCAGCATTTT

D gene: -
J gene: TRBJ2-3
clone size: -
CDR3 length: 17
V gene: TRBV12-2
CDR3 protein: CASRLAVPGLRADTQYF
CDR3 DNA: TGTGCAAGTCGCTTAGCGGTCCCGGGACTAAGAGCAGATACGCAGTATTTT

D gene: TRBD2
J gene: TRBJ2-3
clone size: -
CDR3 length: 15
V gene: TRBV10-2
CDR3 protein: CASIGLAGGTDTQYF
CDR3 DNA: TGCGCCAGCATTGGACTAGCGGGGGGGACAGATACGCAGTATTTT

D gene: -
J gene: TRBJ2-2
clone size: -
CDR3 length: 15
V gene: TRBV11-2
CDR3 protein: CASSKRPERHGELFF
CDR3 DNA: TGTGCCAGCAGCAAAAGGCCTGAGCGCCACGGGGAGCTGTTTTTT

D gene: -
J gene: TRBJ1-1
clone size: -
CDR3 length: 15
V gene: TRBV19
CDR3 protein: CASSTNVGAGTEAFF
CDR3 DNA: TGTGCCAGTAGTACCAATGTGGGGGCAGGTACTGAAGCTTTCTTT

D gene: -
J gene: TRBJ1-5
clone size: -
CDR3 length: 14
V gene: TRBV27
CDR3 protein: CASSFGGNNQPQHF
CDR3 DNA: TGTGCCAGCAGTTTCGGCGGGAACAATCAGCCCCAGCATTTT

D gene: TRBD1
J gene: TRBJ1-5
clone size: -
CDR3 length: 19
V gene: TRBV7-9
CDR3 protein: CASSPGRGQGSVWGQPQHF
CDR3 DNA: TGTGCCAGCAGCCCGGGGCGCGGACAGGGTAGTGTTTGGGGTCAGCCCCAGCATTTT

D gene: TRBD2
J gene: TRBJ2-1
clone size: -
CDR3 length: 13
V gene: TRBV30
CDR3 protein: CAWRRSGVGEQFF
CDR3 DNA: TGTGCCTGGAGACGTAGCGGGGTAGGGGAGCAGTTCTTC

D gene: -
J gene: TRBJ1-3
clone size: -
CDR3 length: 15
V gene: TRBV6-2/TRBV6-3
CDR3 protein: CASSRTLNSGNTIYF
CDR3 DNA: TGTGCCAGCAGTCGGACACTCAACTCTGGAAACACCATATATTTT

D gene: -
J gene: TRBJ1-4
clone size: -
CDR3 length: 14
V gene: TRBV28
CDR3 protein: CASSPGQFNEKLFF
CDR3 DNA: TGTGCCAGCAGTCCTGGACAGTTTAATGAAAAACTGTTTTTT

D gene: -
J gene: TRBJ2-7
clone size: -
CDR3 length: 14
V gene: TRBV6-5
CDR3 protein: CASSYSQGAYEQYF
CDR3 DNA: TGTGCCAGCAGTTACTCCCAGGGAGCCTACGAGCAGTACTTC

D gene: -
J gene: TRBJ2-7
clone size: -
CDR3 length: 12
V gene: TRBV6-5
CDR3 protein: CASSYEAGEQYF
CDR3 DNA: TGTGCCAGCAGTTACGAGGCAGGCGAGCAGTACTTC

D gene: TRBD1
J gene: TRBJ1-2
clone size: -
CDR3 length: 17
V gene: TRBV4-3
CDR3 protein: CASSQLLAGGANYGYTF
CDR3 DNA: TGCGCCAGCAGCCAACTTCTAGCAGGGGGCGCGAACTATGGCTACACCTTC

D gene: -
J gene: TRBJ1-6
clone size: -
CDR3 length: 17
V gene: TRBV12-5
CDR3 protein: CASGLAISGHHNSPLHF
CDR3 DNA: TGTGCTAGTGGTTTGGCTATATCGGGACACCATAATTCACCCCTCCACTTT

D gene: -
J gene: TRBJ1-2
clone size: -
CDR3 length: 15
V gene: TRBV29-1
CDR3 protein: CSVAAGLRPNYGYTF
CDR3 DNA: TGCAGCGTTGCGGCAGGGTTGAGGCCTAACTATGGCTACACCTTC

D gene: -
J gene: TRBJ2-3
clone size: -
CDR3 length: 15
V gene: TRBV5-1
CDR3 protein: CASSFGQSGTDTQYF
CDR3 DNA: TGCGCCAGCAGCTTTGGGCAGTCGGGGACAGATACGCAGTATTTT

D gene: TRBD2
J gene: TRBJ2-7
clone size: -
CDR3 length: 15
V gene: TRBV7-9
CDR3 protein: CASSLDLAVGDEQYF
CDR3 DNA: TGTGCCAGCAGCTTAGACCTAGCGGTAGGGGACGAGCAGTACTTC

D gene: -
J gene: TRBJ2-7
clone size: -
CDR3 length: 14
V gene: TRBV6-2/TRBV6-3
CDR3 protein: CASSYSDILLEQYF
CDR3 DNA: TGTGCCAGCAGTTACTCGGACATACTTCTAGAGCAGTACTTC